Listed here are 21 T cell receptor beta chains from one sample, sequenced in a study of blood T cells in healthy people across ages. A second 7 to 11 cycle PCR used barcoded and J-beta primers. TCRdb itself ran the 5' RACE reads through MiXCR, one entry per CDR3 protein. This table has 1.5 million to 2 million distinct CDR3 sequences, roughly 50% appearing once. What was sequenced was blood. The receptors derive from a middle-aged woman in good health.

CDR3 bases: TGTGCCAGCAGCCTGGCGGCCCCCGGGGCTTCTAGCACAGATACGCAGTATTTT. It codes for CASSLAAPGASSTDTQYF. V gene TRBV7-8 combines with J gene TRBJ2-3, with D perhaps being TRBD1 or TRBD2 (5 bases each). Looked up from germline, CDR1 is SGHVS and CDR2 is FQNEAQ. V dropped 5 bases and J dropped 0 bases, with 21 bases sitting between them. The CDR3 is 18 residues long.

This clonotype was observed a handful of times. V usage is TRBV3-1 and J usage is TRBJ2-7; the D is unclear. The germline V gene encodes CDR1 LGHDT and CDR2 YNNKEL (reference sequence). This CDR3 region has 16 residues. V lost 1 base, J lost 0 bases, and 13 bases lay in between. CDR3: CASSQGSDLSSYEQYF. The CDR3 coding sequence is TGTGCCAGCAGCCAAGGTTCGGACCTTAGCTCCTACGAGCAGTACTTC.

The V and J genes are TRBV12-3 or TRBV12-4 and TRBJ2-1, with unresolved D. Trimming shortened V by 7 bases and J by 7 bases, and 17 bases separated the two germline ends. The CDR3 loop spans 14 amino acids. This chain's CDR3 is CASTITEEGNEQFF. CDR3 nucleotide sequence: TGTGCCAGCACCATAACCGAGGAAGGAAATGAGCAGTTCTTC.

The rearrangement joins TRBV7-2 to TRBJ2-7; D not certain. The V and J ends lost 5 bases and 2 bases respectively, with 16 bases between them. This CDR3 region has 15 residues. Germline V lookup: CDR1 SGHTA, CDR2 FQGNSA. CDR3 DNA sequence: TGTGCCAGCAGCATGACCGTTGGAGCCCCCTACGAGCAGTACTTC. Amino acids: CASSMTVGAPYEQYF.

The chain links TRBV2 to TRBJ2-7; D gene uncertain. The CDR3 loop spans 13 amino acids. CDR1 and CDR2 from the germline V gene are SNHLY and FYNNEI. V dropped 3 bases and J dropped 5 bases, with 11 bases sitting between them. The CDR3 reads CASSDPRSNEQYF. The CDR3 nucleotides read TGTGCCAGCAGTGATCCGAGAAGCAACGAGCAGTACTTC. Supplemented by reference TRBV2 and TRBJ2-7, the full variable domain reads EPEVTQTPSHQVTQMGQEVILRCVPISNHLYFYWYRQILGQKVEFLVSFYNNEISEKSEIFDDQFSVERPDGSNFTLKIRSTKLEDSAMYFCASSDPRSNEQYFGPGTRLTVT.

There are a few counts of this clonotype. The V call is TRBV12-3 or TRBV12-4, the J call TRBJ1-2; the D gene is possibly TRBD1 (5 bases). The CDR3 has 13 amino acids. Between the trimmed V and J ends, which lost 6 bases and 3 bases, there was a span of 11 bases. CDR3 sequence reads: CASSNPGDYGYTF. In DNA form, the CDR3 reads TGTGCCAGCAGCAATCCGGGGGACTATGGCTACACCTTC.

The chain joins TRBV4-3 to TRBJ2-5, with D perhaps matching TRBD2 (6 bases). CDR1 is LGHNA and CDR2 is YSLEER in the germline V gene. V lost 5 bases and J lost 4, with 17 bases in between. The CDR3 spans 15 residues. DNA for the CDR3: TGCGCCAGCAGCTCCGGGGGTTTAAGAGGAGAGACCCAGTACTTC. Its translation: CASSSGGLRGETQYF.

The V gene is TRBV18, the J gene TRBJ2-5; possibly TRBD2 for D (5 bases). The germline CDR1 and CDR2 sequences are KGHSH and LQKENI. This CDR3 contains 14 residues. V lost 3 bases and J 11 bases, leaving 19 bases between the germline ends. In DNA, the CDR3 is TGTGCCAGCTCACCTTCGGGCCGAGCGTGGGAGCAGTACTTC. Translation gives CASSPSGRAWEQYF. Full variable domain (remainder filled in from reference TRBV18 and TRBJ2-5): NAGVMQNPRHLVRRRGQEARLRCSPMKGHSHVYWYRQLPEEGLKFMVYLQKENIIDESGMPKERFSAEFPKEGPSILRIQQVVRGDSAAYFCASSPSGRAWEQYFGPGTRLLVL.

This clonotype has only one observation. The CDR3 DNA is TGTGCCAGCAGTTACCGGCCGGGGTATGATGAGCAGTTCTTC. Translation gives CASSYRPGYDEQFF. The J gene is TRBJ2-1, the V gene TRBV6-2 or TRBV6-3; TRBD2 is a possible D gene (5 bases). Trimming shortened V by 2 bases and J by 8 bases, and 13 bases separated the two germline ends. The CDR3 has 14 amino acids. CDR1 is MNHEY, CDR2 SVGEGT, per germline.

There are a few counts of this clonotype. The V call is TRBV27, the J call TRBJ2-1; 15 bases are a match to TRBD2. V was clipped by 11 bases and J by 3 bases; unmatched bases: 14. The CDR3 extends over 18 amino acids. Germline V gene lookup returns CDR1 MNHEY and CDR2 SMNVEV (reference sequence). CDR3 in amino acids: CASNPGLAGGLIYNEQFF. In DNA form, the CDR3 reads TGTGCCTCCAACCCCGGACTAGCGGGGGGGCTTATCTACAATGAGCAGTTCTTC.

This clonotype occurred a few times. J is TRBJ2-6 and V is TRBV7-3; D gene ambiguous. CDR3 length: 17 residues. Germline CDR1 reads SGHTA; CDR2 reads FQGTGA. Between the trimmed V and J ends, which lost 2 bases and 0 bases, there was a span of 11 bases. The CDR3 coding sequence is TGTGCCAGCAGCTTAGTACACCCCAGCTCTGGGGCCAACGTCCTGACTTTC. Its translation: CASSLVHPSSGANVLTF.

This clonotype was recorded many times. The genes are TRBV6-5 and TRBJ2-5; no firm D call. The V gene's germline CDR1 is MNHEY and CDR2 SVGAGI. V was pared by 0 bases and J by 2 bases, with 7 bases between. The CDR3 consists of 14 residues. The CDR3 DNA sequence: TGTGCCAGCAGTTACTCATGGGGACAAGAGACCCAGTACTTC. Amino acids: CASSYSWGQETQYF.

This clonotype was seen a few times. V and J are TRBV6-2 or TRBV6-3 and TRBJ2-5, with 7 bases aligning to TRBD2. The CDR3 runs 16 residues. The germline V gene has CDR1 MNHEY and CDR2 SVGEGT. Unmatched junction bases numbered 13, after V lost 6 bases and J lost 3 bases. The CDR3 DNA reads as TGTGCCAGCAGCCCACACCTGACTAGCAAAGAAGAGACCCAGTACTTC. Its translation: CASSPHLTSKEETQYF.

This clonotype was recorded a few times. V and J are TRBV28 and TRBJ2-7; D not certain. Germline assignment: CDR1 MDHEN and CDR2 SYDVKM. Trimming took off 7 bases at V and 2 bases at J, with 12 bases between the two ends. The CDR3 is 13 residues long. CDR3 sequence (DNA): TGTGCCAGCACTATGGACGGAACCTACGAGCAGTACTTC. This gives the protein CASTMDGTYEQYF.

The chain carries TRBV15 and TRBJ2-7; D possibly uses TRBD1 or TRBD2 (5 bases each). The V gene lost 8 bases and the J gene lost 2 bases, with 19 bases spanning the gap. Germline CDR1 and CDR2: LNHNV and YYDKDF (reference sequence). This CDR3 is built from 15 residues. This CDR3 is CATGKTGTDTYEQYF. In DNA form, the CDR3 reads TGTGCCACCGGTAAGACCGGGACGGACACCTACGAGCAGTACTTC.

This CDR3 reads CASSQDPWGEQYF. The CDR3 coding sequence is TGCGCCAGCAGCCAGGACCCATGGGGTGAGCAGTACTTC. The chain is built from TRBV5-1 and TRBJ2-5; D gene unclear. The CDR3 extends over 13 amino acids. With 4 bases removed from V and 11 bases from J, the gap between germline ends came to 18 bases. Germline V gene sequence: CDR1 SGHRS, CDR2 YFSETQ.

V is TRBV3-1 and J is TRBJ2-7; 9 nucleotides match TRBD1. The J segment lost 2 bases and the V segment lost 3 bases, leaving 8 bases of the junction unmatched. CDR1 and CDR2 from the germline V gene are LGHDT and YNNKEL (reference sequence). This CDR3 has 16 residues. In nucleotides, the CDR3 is TGTGCCAGCAGCCAGGGGACAGGGTCAGGAACCTACGAGCAGTACTTC. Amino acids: CASSQGTGSGTYEQYF.

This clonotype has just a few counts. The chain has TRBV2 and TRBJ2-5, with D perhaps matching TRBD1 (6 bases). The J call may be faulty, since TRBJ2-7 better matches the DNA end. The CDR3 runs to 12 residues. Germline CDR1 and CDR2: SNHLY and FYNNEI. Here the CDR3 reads CASAQGWDEQYF. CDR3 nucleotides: TGTGCCAGCGCACAGGGATGGGACGAGCAGTACTTC.

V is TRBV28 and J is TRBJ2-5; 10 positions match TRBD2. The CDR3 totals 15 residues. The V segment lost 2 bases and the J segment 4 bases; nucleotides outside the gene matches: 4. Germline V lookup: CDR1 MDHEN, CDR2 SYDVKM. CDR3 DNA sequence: TGTGCCAGCAGTTTACCTAGCGGGGGAGGAGAGACCCAGTACTTC. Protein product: CASSLPSGGGETQYF. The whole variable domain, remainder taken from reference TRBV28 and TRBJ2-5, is DVKVTQSSRYLVKRTGEKVFLECVQDMDHENMFWYRQDPGLGLRLIYFSYDVKMKEKGDIPEGYSVSREKKERFSLILESASTNQTSMYLCASSLPSGGGETQYFGPGTRLLVL.

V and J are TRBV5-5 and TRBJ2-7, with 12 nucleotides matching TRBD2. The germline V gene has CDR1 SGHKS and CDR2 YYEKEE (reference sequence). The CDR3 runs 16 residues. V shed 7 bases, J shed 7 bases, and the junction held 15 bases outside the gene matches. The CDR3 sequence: CASFGPSGGAFNEQYF. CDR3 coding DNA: TGTGCCAGCTTCGGTCCTAGCGGGGGGGCCTTCAATGAGCAGTACTTC.

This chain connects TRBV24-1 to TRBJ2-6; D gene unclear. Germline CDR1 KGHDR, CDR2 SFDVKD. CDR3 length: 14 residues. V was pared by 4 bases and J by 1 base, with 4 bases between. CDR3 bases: TGTGCCACCAGTGAGCCGTCTGGGGCCAACGTCCTGACTTTC. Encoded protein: CATSEPSGANVLTF.